The entry that follows covers one T cell receptor beta chain sequence. The sample belongs to a study of blood T cell repertoires in COVID-19. Study as a whole: Acute-phase and convalescent COVID-19 samples originated in the United States, Italy and Spain. T cells, B-cell-depleted T cells, or PBMCs supplied cDNA or gDNA.

Sequenced by immunoSEQ multiplex PCR; TCRdb stores in-frame clones only, minus some. The table has 380,000 or so clones, roughly four fifths seen once. Trimming took 6 bases from V and 0 from J, leaving 14 bases between them. The V gene's germline CDR1 is WSHSY and CDR2 SAAADI. The CDR3 contains 15 residues. This chain connects TRBV10-2 to TRBJ1-2; weak D call: TRBD1 (6 bases). The sequencing sample was made of peripheral blood. This clonotype was obtained from a human donor with acute or convalescent COVID-19. The donor label of this sample is uncertain. This CDR3 reads CASRRGGESNYGYTF. CDR3 DNA sequence: TGCGCCAGCAGGAGAGGGGGAGAGTCTAACTATGGCTACACCTTC.